Each of the 4 T cell receptor beta chains below was sequenced from the same sample in a study of T cells in Graves' hyperthyroidism and ophthalmopathy. Amplification of TCR beta CDR3 regions used RNA as the template. HTBI primers were the set used in a first-round RT-PCR of the TCR CDR3. MiXCR was run by TCRdb on the multiplex PCR reads, yielding one entry per CDR3 protein. There are a few hundred thousand distinct CDR3 sequences in the sample; about 13% occur only once, and 9.2% lies in the top ten. What was sequenced was blood. The receptors were gathered from a young woman with Graves' hyperthyroidism.

This clonotype has at least ten counts. The chain uses TRBV6-1 and TRBJ1-1; D may be TRBD1 (6 bases). Trimming removed 5 bases from V and 1 base from J, with 20 bases in between. CDR3 length: 17 amino acids. Germline V gene data show CDR1 as MNHNS and CDR2 as SASEGT. CDR3 sequence reads: CASSYLVGGTKNTEAFF. In DNA form, the CDR3 reads TGTGCCAGCAGTTATTTGGTCGGGGGCACAAAGAACACTGAAGCTTTCTTT.

This clonotype was counted ten times or more. This chain links TRBV20-1 with TRBJ2-3, with a tentative D call TRBD2 (6 bases). Trimming removed 7 bases at V and 0 bases at J, with 11 bases between. Germline CDR1 reads DFQATT; CDR2 reads SNEGSKA (reference sequence). The CDR3 contains 13 residues. The CDR3 reads CSELAPSTDTQYF. CDR3 nucleotides: TGCAGTGAACTAGCCCCTAGCACAGATACGCAGTATTTT.

This clonotype has only one observation. The chain couples TRBV11-2 to TRBJ2-1, with TRBD1 matching over 8 bases. There are 13 residues in the CDR3. The ends lost 4 bases at V and 6 bases at J; junction bases unmatched: 2. Germline CDR1 and CDR2: SGHAT and FQNNGV. This CDR3 reads CASSSRGRNEQFF. CDR3 coding DNA: TGTGCCAGCAGCTCCAGGGGGCGCAATGAGCAGTTCTTC.

This clonotype has more than one count but fewer than ten. V usage is TRBV7-3 and J usage is TRBJ2-3; D is ambiguous. Trimming stripped 5 bases from V and 0 bases from J, with 12 bases between. This CDR3 has 15 residues. Germline CDR1 and CDR2: SGHTA and FQGTGA. The CDR3 region is CASSMTGISTDTQYF. The DNA of the CDR3 is TGTGCCAGCAGCATGACCGGAATTAGCACAGATACGCAGTATTTT.